This entry concerns a single T cell receptor beta chain. Its antigen has not been determined. No much larger clone is present one base from it, and per-base qualities are unavailable. The sample belongs to a study of blood T cell repertoires in COVID-19 (dated by TCRdb to about 2020). Context from the whole study: Samples covering the acute and convalescent phases of COVID-19 were provided by collaborators in the United States, Italy and Spain. The material from the prospective study consisted of cDNA or gDNA derived from T cells, B-cell-depleted T cells, or PBMCs. Deeply sampled blood TCRbeta repertoires from subjects exposed to, actively infected with, or recovered from COVID-19 were included in the dataset. A freely available public database, intended as a resource for researchers studying the immune response to SARS-CoV-2, is where the repertoires were released. Samples came from the ongoing ImmuneRACE study (first 160 participants) plus 1,254 subjects from 6 global collaborators. The sample metadata nearly always contained a de-identified subject ID, COVID-19 status, age in years and sex. Where HLA class I and class II types were available, the types were taken from metadata supplied by the sample provider, not from assay-based typing.

The collaborating institutions used their own protocols to collect whole blood in K2EDTA tubes. For TCRbeta analysis, collaborators shipped samples in one of three forms: frozen whole blood, isolated PBMCs, or DNA extracted from either of those sample types. TCRbeta CDR3 regions were amplified from genomic DNA by means of the immunoSEQ Assay, a bias-controlled multiplex PCR. For the original study's pipeline: The number of nucleated cells in each sample was estimated from the amplification of reference gene primers within the assay. Sequence reads were collapsed and filtered to measure the absolute abundance of every unique TCRbeta CDR3 rearrangement. For each sample, productive Simpson clonality was calculated as the square root of Simpson's diversity index over productive rearrangements. In TCRdb, the immuneACCESS table is reduced to in-frame sequences with V and J assigned. These tables do not hold every clone; where another copy was compared, an unresolved V gene accounts for under half, and the others remain unexplained. The D gene and trimming were derived from the DNA, and the V and J assignments and clone size from that table. In all, the sample holds 200,000 to 300,000 clones, and 75% to 90% of those were seen once. The ten largest clones add up to about 2.1% of the sample.

Study-level results and caveats: The amount of clinical and demographic metadata varied by source and participant and was provided uncurated.

Spanning cysteine to phenylalanine, the CDR3 consists of 16 amino acids. Here the CDR3 DNA is all that survives: 48 bases in frame from base 1. Trimming removed 5 bases from V and 4 bases from J, leaving 19 bases between the germline ends. Taken from the germline V gene, the CDR1 and CDR2 loops are SGHTA and FQGTGA. Recombination connected TRBV7-3 to TRBJ2-3; 7 matching bases give a weak D call of TRBD2. This TCR came from a man younger than 40 with active or convalescent COVID-19. Sample: peripheral blood. Here is the DNA: TGTGCCAGCAGCCCAGGGGCAAGCGGGGACCCAGATACGCAGTATTTT. Translated, this is CASSPGASGDPDTQYF.